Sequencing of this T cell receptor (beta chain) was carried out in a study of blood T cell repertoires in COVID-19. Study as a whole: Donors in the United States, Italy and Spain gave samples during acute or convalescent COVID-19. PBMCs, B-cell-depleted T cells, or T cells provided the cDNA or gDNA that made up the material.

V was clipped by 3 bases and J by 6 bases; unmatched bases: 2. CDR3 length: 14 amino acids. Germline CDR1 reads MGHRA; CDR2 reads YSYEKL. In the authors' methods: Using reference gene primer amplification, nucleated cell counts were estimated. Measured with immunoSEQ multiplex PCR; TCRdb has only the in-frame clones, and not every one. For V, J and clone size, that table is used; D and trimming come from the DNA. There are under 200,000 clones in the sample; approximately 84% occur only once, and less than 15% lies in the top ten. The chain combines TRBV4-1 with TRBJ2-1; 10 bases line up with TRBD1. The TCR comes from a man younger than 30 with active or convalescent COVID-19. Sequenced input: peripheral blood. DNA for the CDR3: TGCGCCAGCAGCCAGGGACAGGGGCTCAATGAGCAGTTCTTC. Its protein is CASSQGQGLNEQFF.